This entry lists 32 T cell receptor beta chains sequenced from one sample in a study of identical twins (dated by TCRdb to the mid-2010s). Library generation was performed with 5' RACE. Sequencing was carried out with an Illumina HiSeq 2000. TCRdb took the public reads, trimmed them with fastp at Q25, ran MiXCR for clone calling and kept in-frame beta chains. CDR3 protein duplicates are merged, each entry listing the most common genes and DNA. The sample table contains some 1,700,000 distinct CDR3 sequences; only one count was recorded for under 35% of them. The ten most abundant clones make up more than 0.25% of the sample. Source material: cord blood. Receptor source: a newborn girl in good health.

The rearrangement uses TRBV20-1 and TRBJ2-1, with TRBD2 identical over 9 bases. CDR3 length: 14 amino acids. Germline CDR1 and CDR2: DFQATT and SNEGSKA (reference sequence). V dropped 3 bases and J dropped 4; count of bases not matched to a gene: 4. CDR3 sequence reads: CSASRSGGYNEQFF. In DNA, the CDR3 is TGCAGTGCTAGTCGTAGCGGGGGATACAATGAGCAGTTCTTC.

The chain links TRBV20-1 to TRBJ2-7; 7 positions agree with TRBD2. The J segment lost 0 bases and the V segment lost 6 bases, leaving 11 bases of the junction unmatched. CDR3 length equals 15 residues. Germline-derived CDR1 and CDR2 are DFQATT and SNEGSKA (reference sequence). CDR3 loop: CSAAILAQSSYEQYF. CDR3 nucleotides: TGCAGTGCCGCTATACTAGCGCAGAGCTCCTACGAGCAGTACTTC.

This clonotype came up a few times. The chain links TRBV12-3 or TRBV12-4 to TRBJ2-7; TRBD1 matches 9 bases. This CDR3 has 16 amino acids. The V segment lost 1 base and the J segment 1 base; nucleotides outside the gene matches: 5. The CDR3 here is CASSLVPTGGSYEQYF. DNA of the CDR3: TGTGCCAGCAGTTTAGTACCGACAGGGGGTTCCTACGAGCAGTACTTC.

J is TRBJ1-2 and V is TRBV20-1; D possibly corresponds to TRBD1 (6 bases). Trimming took 3 bases from V and 4 from J, leaving 15 bases between them. Looked up from germline, CDR1 is DFQATT and CDR2 is SNEGSKA (reference sequence). The CDR3 has 14 amino acids. The CDR3 DNA reads TGCAGTGCTAGTCGCACAGGGCCGCTCTATGGCTACACCTTC. Encoded protein: CSASRTGPLYGYTF.

This clonotype was counted between two and nine times. The rearrangement joins TRBV28 to TRBJ1-4; the D gene is possibly TRBD1 (6 bases). There are 19 residues in the CDR3. Germline assignment: CDR1 MDHEN and CDR2 SYDVKM. Deletions cut 5 bases from V and 2 bases from J, with 24 bases between. The CDR3 nucleotides are TGTGCCAGCAGTGGGCCTCAGGGGTTGGGGCGGGGGACTAATGAAAAACTGTTTTTT. Amino acids: CASSGPQGLGRGTNEKLFF.

This rearrangement joins TRBV7-2 to TRBJ2-7, with TRBD2 matching 7 bases. V shed 1 base, J shed 4 bases, and the junction held 13 bases outside the gene matches. The CDR3 has 17 amino acids. CDR1 SGHTA and CDR2 FQGNSA come from the germline V gene. This CDR3 reads CASSLVFQDLAGYEQYF. The CDR3 coding sequence is TGTGCCAGCAGCTTAGTCTTCCAGGACTTAGCGGGTTACGAGCAGTACTTC.

This clonotype was recorded a few times. V gene TRBV29-1 combines with J gene TRBJ2-3; 8 positions agree with TRBD2. The CDR3 is 17 amino acids. V lost 0 bases to trimming and J lost 0 bases; unmatched junction nucleotides: 8. Looked up from germline, CDR1 is SQVTM and CDR2 is ANQGSEA. The CDR3 sequence is CSVEDLGGGWSTDTQYF. The CDR3 nucleotides read TGCAGCGTTGAAGATCTCGGCGGGGGGTGGAGCACAGATACGCAGTATTTT.

This clonotype has ten or more counts. The chain employs TRBV4-2 and TRBJ2-5; 9 bases agree with TRBD2. V was clipped by 0 bases and J by 0 bases; unmatched bases: 2. Germline values: CDR1 LGHNA, CDR2 YNFKEQ. The CDR3 extends over 16 amino acids. The CDR3 DNA sequence: TGTGCCAGCAGCCAAGACCTAGCGGGAAACCAAGAGACCCAGTACTTC. Residues: CASSQDLAGNQETQYF.

The chain joins TRBV21-1 to TRBJ2-5. TRBV21-1 is a pseudogene segment. The CDR3 is 15 amino acids. Written as DNA, the CDR3 is TGTGCCAGCAGCAAAGCGGGCAACCCGCAAGAGACCCAGTACTTC. It yields the protein CASSKAGNPQETQYF.

This clonotype came up a few times. The chain is built from TRBV9 and TRBJ2-1; D ambiguous. V gave up 0 bases and J gave up 8 bases, with 18 bases separating them. This CDR3 spans 16 amino acids. Germline values: CDR1 SGDLS, CDR2 YYNGEE. The chain's CDR3 is CASSVEIYGEGYEQFF. Written as DNA, the CDR3 is TGTGCCAGCAGCGTAGAGATTTATGGGGAAGGCTATGAGCAGTTCTTC.

This clonotype appeared a single time. Being one base from a much bigger clone, this may be a read error. The J gene is TRBJ1-2, the V gene TRBV10-3; no firm D call. Germline loops: CDR1 ENHRY, CDR2 SYGVKD. The CDR3 extends over 12 amino acids. The CDR3 sequence: CAVSEQTNGYTF. The CDR3 bases are TGTGCCGTCAGTGAGCAGACTAATGGCTACACCTTC.

Concerning this clonotype itself: At one end, the junction sequence differs from germline, possibly due to a read error. The chain recombines TRBV20-1 with TRBJ2-3; 15 nucleotides agree with TRBD2. CDR1 and CDR2 (germline): DFQATT, SNEGSKA (reference sequence). The CDR3 covers 16 residues. This CDR3 reads CSAAGLAGGSPDTLYF. CDR3 nucleotide sequence: TGCAGTGCTGCGGGACTAGCGGGAGGTTCCCCAGACACGCTGTATTTT.

The chain is built from TRBV28 and TRBJ2-1; 9 bases line up with TRBD2. CDR1 MDHEN and CDR2 SYDVKM come from the germline V gene. The CDR3 is 17 residues long. The ends lost 1 base at V and 9 bases at J; junction bases unmatched: 13. CDR3 in DNA: TGTGCCAGCAGTTTATTTAGCGGGAGTGGATTGCGAGGTGAGCAGTTCTTC. This codes for CASSLFSGSGLRGEQFF.

This clonotype was picked up many times. This sequence joins TRBV3-1 and TRBJ2-3; maybe TRBD1 (5 bases). This CDR3 contains 15 residues. Per germline, CDR1 LGHDT and CDR2 YNNKEL (reference sequence). Trimming pared 2 bases from V and 6 bases from J, leaving 15 bases between. This CDR3 reads CASSQLGRDGDTQYF. CDR3 sequence (DNA): TGTGCCAGCAGCCAACTCGGCAGGGATGGCGATACGCAGTATTTT.

The rearrangement links TRBV20-1 to TRBJ2-5, with D uncertain. The DNA end favors TRBJ2-7, so the J call may be wrong. This CDR3 is built from 12 residues. Germline V lookup: CDR1 DFQATT, CDR2 SNEGSKA (reference sequence). CDR3 protein: CSARNQAYEQYF. CDR3 nucleotide sequence: TGCAGTGCTAGAAACCAGGCCTACGAGCAGTACTTC.

The rearrangement uses TRBV2 and TRBJ1-1, with no clear D. Trimming took off 7 bases at V and 3 bases at J, with 18 bases between the two ends. The germline CDR1 and CDR2 sequences are SNHLY and FYNNEI. The CDR3 spans 15 residues. CDR3 loop: CASKKPDSGDTEAFF. CDR3 nucleotides: TGTGCCAGCAAAAAGCCGGACTCAGGCGACACTGAAGCTTTCTTT.

Many counts were recorded for this clonotype. The CDR3 nucleotides are TGCAGTGCTAACCGCAGGGCCCTCTACGAGCAGTACTTC. This translates into CSANRRALYEQYF. The rearrangement links TRBV20-1 to TRBJ2-7; D may be TRBD1 (5 bases). The V end lost 4 bases, the J end lost 3 bases, and 13 bases lay between the germline ends. This CDR3 contains 13 residues. Germline CDR1 DFQATT, CDR2 SNEGSKA (reference sequence).

This clonotype was counted ten times or more. V and J are TRBV7-9 and TRBJ2-7; 7 bases fit TRBD2. This CDR3 is built from 16 residues. Germline V gene lookup returns CDR1 SEHNR and CDR2 FQNEAQ (reference sequence). Trimming took 4 bases from V and 0 from J; bases not matched to a gene: 9. CDR3 sequence reads: CASSSAVAGVSYEQYF. The CDR3, as DNA: TGTGCCAGCAGCTCTGCAGTCGCGGGAGTCTCCTACGAGCAGTACTTC.

The chain employs TRBV6-2 or TRBV6-3 and TRBJ2-1; unclear D gene. Germline V lookup: CDR1 MNHEY, CDR2 SVGEGT. This CDR3 comprises 13 residues. The V end lost 6 bases, the J end lost 6 bases, and 12 bases lay between the germline ends. The CDR3 coding sequence is TGTGCCAGCAGCCGGAGACTGGTCAATGAGCAGTTCTTC. As protein: CASSRRLVNEQFF.

In this sample, this clonotype turned up a few times. DNA of the CDR3: TGTGCCAGTCAGTACGGTGAGCAGTTCTTC. Amino acid sequence: CASQYGEQFF. The chain joins TRBV7-9 to TRBJ2-1; D gene uncertain. The V end lost 9 bases, the J end lost 9 bases, and 9 bases lay between the germline ends. CDR1 and CDR2 (germline): SEHNR, FQNEAQ (reference sequence). The CDR3 length is 10 residues.

This clonotype has more than one count but fewer than ten. The chain couples TRBV20-1 to TRBJ1-2; tentatively, D is TRBD1 (6 bases). Per the germline V gene, CDR1 is DFQATT and CDR2 is SNEGSKA (reference sequence). CDR3 length: 13 residues. V was cut by 0 bases and J by 6 bases, with 11 bases left in between. CDR3 loop: CSARDPHRDGYTF. The CDR3 region has the DNA TGCAGTGCTAGAGATCCCCACAGGGATGGCTACACCTTC.

This clonotype showed up just a few times. The V call is TRBV7-2, the J call TRBJ2-4; perhaps TRBD2 as D (7 bases). The CDR3 is 16 residues long. In germline, CDR1 is SGHTA, CDR2 FQGNSA. The V end was cut by 3 bases, the J end by 1 base, with 13 bases between. CDR3: CASSLGGPRAKNIQYF. For the CDR3, the DNA is TGTGCCAGCAGCTTGGGGGGGCCGCGGGCCAAAAACATTCAGTACTTC.

V and J are TRBV29-1 and TRBJ2-3; D may be TRBD2 (5 bases). The CDR3 spans 12 residues. CDR1 is SQVTM and CDR2 is ANQGSEA in the germline V gene. Trimming took off 4 bases at V and 4 bases at J, with 9 bases between the two ends. CDR3 loop: CSVARGSDTQYF. The CDR3 DNA reads TGCAGCGTTGCCCGGGGATCAGATACGCAGTATTTT.

This chain joins TRBV10-3 and TRBJ1-3, with D uncertain. Looked up from germline, CDR1 is ENHRY and CDR2 is SYGVKD. V was cut by 8 bases and J by 0 bases, with 11 bases left in between. This CDR3 spans 14 amino acids. The CDR3 loop is CAIGSRRSGNTIYF. The CDR3, as DNA: TGTGCCATCGGTTCGAGGCGCTCTGGAAACACCATATATTTT.

This clonotype was counted ten times or more. This chain links TRBV6-6 with TRBJ2-5; 9 positions match TRBD2. The assigned J gene may be wrong: the sequence end matches TRBJ2-3 better. This CDR3 contains 16 residues. Per the germline V gene, CDR1 is MNHNY and CDR2 is SVGAGI (reference sequence). Here the CDR3 reads CASSLGGLAGIETQYF. CDR3 bases: TGTGCCAGCAGTTTGGGGGGGCTAGCGGGGATAGAGACGCAGTATTTT.

The chain is built from TRBV4-2 and TRBJ2-1; tentative D call: TRBD2 (5 bases). The J call is doubtful: the DNA matches TRBJ2-7 better. Germline values: CDR1 LGHNA, CDR2 YNFKEQ. The CDR3 is 15 residues long. The CDR3 sequence is CASSREGSSYNEQYF. DNA for the CDR3: TGTGCCAGCAGCCGAGAAGGGAGTTCCTACAATGAGCAGTACTTC.

This clonotype was seen many times. This chain connects TRBV5-1 to TRBJ2-5; 10 bases are shared with TRBD1. This CDR3 is built from 15 residues. Germline CDR1 and CDR2: SGHRS and YFSETQ. J gave up 3 bases and V 0 bases, and 2 bases lay outside the gene matches. The CDR3 here is CASSLAGTGEETQYF. CDR3 DNA: TGCGCCAGCAGCTTGGCCGGGACAGGGGAAGAGACCCAGTACTTC.

V gene TRBV7-2 combines with J gene TRBJ2-3; D not resolved. V gave up 3 bases and J gave up 3 bases, with 19 bases separating them. Germline V gives CDR1 SGHTA, CDR2 FQGNSA. CDR3 length: 17 amino acids. The DNA of the CDR3 is TGTGCCAGCAGCTTTATTTATAGGGCCGTTGGGACAGATACGCAGTATTTT. It specifies CASSFIYRAVGTDTQYF.

This clonotype was counted only a few times. The V call is TRBV2, the J call TRBJ1-1, with 7 nucleotides matching TRBD1. J gave up 0 bases and V 6 bases, and 16 bases lay outside the gene matches. Germline V gives CDR1 SNHLY, CDR2 FYNNEI. The CDR3 is 18 residues long. CDR3 residues: CASSLRLIGGPMNTEAFF. In DNA, the CDR3 is TGTGCCAGCAGCCTGAGACTAATAGGGGGCCCGATGAACACTGAAGCTTTCTTT.

A few counts support this clonotype. CDR3 in amino acids: CATSRADNHQPQHF. CDR3 in DNA: TGTGCCACCAGCAGAGCCGACAATCATCAGCCCCAGCATTTT. The V and J genes are TRBV15 and TRBJ1-5; D gene ambiguous. Germline V gene lookup returns CDR1 LNHNV and CDR2 YYDKDF (reference sequence). Trimming took off 1 base at V and 5 bases at J, with 9 bases between the two ends. CDR3 size: 14 residues.

The CDR3 bases are TGCGCCAGCAGTCAGTTCCGGGACTCCCCATTTTCTAGCTCCTACAATGAGCAGTTCTTC. Translating it yields CASSQFRDSPFSSSYNEQFF. The V and J genes are TRBV5-1 and TRBJ2-1, with a weak D call TRBD2 (6 bases). The CDR3 consists of 20 residues. The V gene lost 5 bases and the J gene lost 0 bases, with 27 bases spanning the gap. CDR1 is SGHRS, CDR2 YFSETQ, per germline.

This clonotype has more than one count but fewer than ten. In DNA, the CDR3 is TGTGCCAGCAGCTATAGCGGGGGGCACCACAATGAGCAGTTCTTC. It encodes CASSYSGGHHNEQFF. The chain joins TRBV11-3 to TRBJ2-1; 10 positions agree with TRBD2. This CDR3 has 15 residues. V gave up 4 bases and J gave up 5 bases; unmatched junction bases: 5. Germline CDR1 is SGHNT and CDR2 is YENEEA.